Below, 3 T cell receptor beta chains from the same sample are listed, as sequenced in a study of blood T cell repertoires in COVID-19. The method was immunoSEQ multiplex PCR; TCRdb's version includes in-frame clones alone and lacks a portion of them. The sample lists roughly 280,000 clones, more than 85% occurring once. Source material: peripheral blood. These receptors all come from a man between 18 and 29 years old with active or convalescent COVID-19.

The genes are TRBV6-5 and TRBJ2-7; TRBD1 is a possible D gene (6 bases). Trimming shortened V by 0 bases and J by 3 bases, and 9 bases separated the two germline ends. Germline V gene data show CDR1 as MNHEY and CDR2 as SVGAGI. The CDR3 has 14 amino acids. The CDR3 spells CASSYSDSFYEQYF. The CDR3 DNA follows: TGTGCCAGCAGTTACTCGGACAGTTTCTACGAGCAGTACTTC.

The chain carries TRBV30 and TRBJ1-2; 9 positions agree with TRBD1. Germline-derived CDR1 and CDR2 are GTSNPN and SVGIG (reference sequence). The CDR3 covers 14 residues. Trimming at V came to 7 bases and at J to 7 bases, leaving 13 bases not matched to a gene. As DNA, the CDR3 is TGTGCCTCCACACAGGGGGCGCTTAATTTTGGCTACACCTTC. Amino acid sequence: CASTQGALNFGYTF.

This sequence joins TRBV5-1 and TRBJ2-7; 14 bases agree with TRBD2. This CDR3 spans 15 amino acids. V shed 3 bases and J 6 bases; nucleotides not matched to a gene: 5. CDR1 SGHRS and CDR2 YFSETQ come from the germline V gene. CDR3 coding DNA: TGCGCCAGCAGCTCGACTAGCGGGAGGGCCTTCGAGCAGTACTTC. Translating gives CASSSTSGRAFEQYF.